This is a list of T cell receptor beta chains from one sample in a study of blood T cells in healthy people across ages. TCRdb ran MiXCR on the 5' RACE reads and lists one entry per CDR3 protein. The table lists about 650,000 distinct CDR3 sequences, around 50% of them singletons, with about 14% in the top ten. Sequencing used blood. The receptors originated from an elderly woman in good health. Each CDR3 is given with its conserved first and last residue. D genes are given only for firm matches. The listing skips clone size in some rows; elsewhere it reads once, few, many or a size class.

clone_size,d_call,v_call,j_call,cdr3_aa,cdr3_nt
NA,TRBD2,TRBV5-1,TRBJ2-1,CASSPSGATLGEQFF,TGCGCCAGCAGCCCTAGCGGGGCTACATTAGGCGAGCAGTTCTTC
NA,NA,TRBV20-1,TRBJ2-1,CSSGPEYNEQFF,TGCAGCTCAGGCCCCGAGTACAATGAGCAGTTCTTC
many,NA,TRBV5-1,TRBJ2-7,CASSSDGYEQYF,TGTGCCAGCAGTAGTGACGGTTACGAGCAGTACTTC
few,NA,TRBV12-3/TRBV12-4,TRBJ2-7,CASSSRPYEQYF,TGTGCCAGCAGTTCCCGACCCTACGAGCAGTACTTC
many,TRBD1,TRBV20-1,TRBJ1-2,CTSGTENYGYTF,TGCACATCCGGGACAGAGAACTATGGCTACACCTTC
NA,TRBD1,TRBV28,TRBJ2-7,CASSSGTATYEQYF,TGTGCCAGCAGCTCCGGGACAGCCACCTACGAGCAGTACTTC
few,NA,TRBV5-1,TRBJ1-1,CASSSFGGRNTEAFF,TGCGCCAGCAGCTCCTTTGGGGGCAGGAACACTGAAGCTTTCTTT
many,TRBD2,TRBV29-1,TRBJ2-1,CSVGGLAGWNEQFF,TGCAGCGTTGGGGGACTAGCGGGGTGGAATGAGCAGTTCTTC
NA,NA,TRBV12-3/TRBV12-4,TRBJ2-2,CASSRTAGNTGELFF,TGTGCCAGCAGTCGGACAGCCGGGAACACCGGGGAGCTGTTTTTT
NA,TRBD2,TRBV3-1,TRBJ2-1,CASSPQPSGGNEQFF,TGTGCCAGCAGCCCACAGCCTAGCGGGGGGAATGAGCAGTTCTTC
NA,NA,TRBV5-6,TRBJ2-5,CASSLGDKETQYF,TGTGCCAGCAGCCTGGGAGATAAGGAGACCCAGTACTTC
NA,NA,TRBV5-1,TRBJ1-1,CASSLGVTAGTEAFF,TGCGCCAGCAGCTTGGGGGTGACAGCAGGCACTGAAGCTTTCTTT
NA,NA,TRBV12-3/TRBV12-4,TRBJ1-2,CARSLWGLSLYGYTF,TGTGCCCGCAGTTTATGGGGTCTGTCCTTATATGGCTACACCTTC
NA,TRBD2,TRBV6-2/TRBV6-3,TRBJ2-7,CASSLLAEFYEQYF,TGTGCCAGCAGCTTACTAGCGGAGTTCTACGAGCAGTACTTC
NA,TRBD1,TRBV20-1,TRBJ2-4,CSANRGITKNIQYF,TGCAGTGCTAACAGGGGGATAACCAAAAACATTCAGTACTTC
NA,TRBD1,TRBV20-1,TRBJ2-1,CSAWTGQGGYEQFF,TGCAGTGCCTGGACGGGACAGGGTGGATATGAGCAGTTCTTC
few,NA,TRBV18,TRBJ2-7,CASSPQGPQRYEQYF,TGTGCCAGCTCACCACAGGGACCGCAACGCTACGAGCAGTACTTC
NA,NA,TRBV12-5,TRBJ2-3,CASLLADTQYF,TGTGCTAGTCTCCTGGCCGATACGCAGTATTTT
NA,NA,TRBV7-2,TRBJ2-1,CASSLLVGPYNEQFF,TGTGCCAGCAGCTTACTCGTGGGGCCCTACAATGAGCAGTTCTTC
NA,NA,TRBV11-2,TRBJ1-1,CASSSWVGSRNTEAFF,TGTGCCAGCTCGTCTTGGGTAGGATCCCGGAACACTGAAGCTTTCTTT
NA,TRBD2,TRBV6-6,TRBJ2-1,CASSYSEAGGDEQFF,TGTGCCAGCAGTTACTCGGAAGCGGGAGGCGATGAGCAGTTCTTC
few,NA,TRBV29-1,TRBJ2-3,CSAEGQITDTQYF,TGCAGCGCGGAGGGGCAGATCACAGATACGCAGTATTTT
NA,NA,TRBV20-1,TRBJ1-1,CSARVSSTEAFF,TGCAGTGCTAGAGTATCTTCTACTGAAGCTTTCTTT
few,TRBD1,TRBV20-1,TRBJ2-2,CSALWTGRDRRTGELFF,TGCAGTGCTCTGTGGACAGGGCGCGACCGGCGGACCGGGGAGCTGTTTTTT
many,TRBD1,TRBV7-3,TRBJ2-6,CASSRDSTLSGANVLTF,TGTGCCAGCAGTCGGGACAGCACACTCTCTGGGGCCAACGTCCTGACTTTC
NA,TRBD2,TRBV4-3,TRBJ2-3,CASSQDSGLALSDTQYF,TGCGCCAGCAGCCAAGATTCCGGACTAGCTTTATCAGATACGCAGTATTTT
few,NA,TRBV29-1,TRBJ1-1,CSVGSGFHTEAFF,TGCAGCGTTGGTTCTGGGTTCCACACTGAAGCTTTCTTT
many,NA,TRBV10-3,TRBJ2-3,CAISSGSLRTDTQYF,TGTGCCATCTCATCAGGGAGCCTCCGCACAGATACGCAGTATTTT
few,NA,TRBV28,TRBJ2-1,CASSFGGALGEQFF,TGTGCCAGCAGTTTTGGGGGTGCCCTGGGTGAGCAGTTCTTC
few,NA,TRBV12-3/TRBV12-4,TRBJ1-1,CASSSTAYTEAFF,TGTGCCAGCAGCTCGACAGCCTACACTGAAGCTTTCTTT
NA,NA,TRBV6-5,TRBJ1-2,CASSYRPFNDYTF,TGTGCCAGCAGTTACAGGCCGTTCAATGACTACACCTTC
many,NA,TRBV7-2,TRBJ1-5,CASSLGKSSNQPQHF,TGTGCCAGCAGCTTAGGCAAAAGCAGCAATCAGCCCCAGCATTTT
many,NA,TRBV6-5,TRBJ1-6,CASSYSTESSYNSPLHF,TGTGCCAGCAGTTACTCGACGGAGAGCTCCTATAATTCACCCCTCCACTTT
NA,NA,TRBV10-1,TRBJ2-7,CASSAQGGAYEQYF,TGCGCCAGCAGTGCACAAGGAGGCGCCTACGAGCAGTACTTC
many,TRBD2,TRBV7-9,TRBJ2-3,CASSLGAGVDTDTQYF,TGTGCCAGCAGCTTAGGAGCGGGAGTAGACACAGATACGCAGTATTTT
many,TRBD1,TRBV29-1,TRBJ2-7,CSVVTGGSTYEQYF,TGCAGCGTCGTGACAGGGGGTTCCACCTACGAGCAGTACTTC
NA,NA,TRBV5-1,TRBJ2-3,CASSARPGDTQYF,TGCGCCAGCAGCGCCCGTCCCGGCGATACGCAGTATTTT
NA,TRBD1,TRBV29-1,TRBJ1-1,CSVGDRVPTEAFF,TGCAGCGTTGGGGACAGGGTTCCCACTGAAGCTTTCTTT
NA,NA,TRBV14,TRBJ2-1,CASSHKGGGTAKFF,TGTGCCAGCAGCCATAAAGGGGGAGGGACAGCCAAGTTCTTC
NA,NA,TRBV24-1,TRBJ2-2,CATSDLLGVRAGELFF,TGTGCCACCAGTGATTTGCTCGGGGTTCGGGCCGGGGAGCTGTTTTTT
NA,NA,TRBV24-1,TRBJ2-1,CATSDLQGPYNEQFF,TGTGCCACCAGTGATTTGCAGGGACCCTACAATGAGCAGTTCTTC
NA,NA,TRBV20-1,TRBJ1-6,CSALSDGNSPLHF,TGCAGTGCCCTCTCAGACGGCAATTCACCCCTCCACTTT
NA,NA,TRBV3-1,TRBJ2-1,CASRVRDNEQFF,TGTGCCAGCAGGGTTCGGGACAATGAGCAGTTCTTC
many,TRBD2,TRBV29-1,TRBJ2-1,CSVAGGGTSYNEQFF,TGCAGCGTTGCGGGCGGGGGGACCTCCTACAATGAGCAGTTCTTC
NA,NA,TRBV6-5,TRBJ2-1,CASGPTSSSYNEQFF,TGTGCCAGCGGCCCAACTTCAAGCTCCTACAATGAGCAGTTCTTC
NA,NA,TRBV15,TRBJ1-5,CATSRILADQPQHF,TGTGCCACCAGCAGGATACTAGCAGATCAGCCCCAGCATTTT
NA,NA,TRBV7-8,TRBJ2-7,CASSKQGIYNEQYF,TGTGCCAGCAGCAAACAGGGAATCTACAATGAGCAGTACTTC
NA,TRBD1,TRBV6-5,TRBJ1-1,CASIGTGDTEAFF,TGTGCCAGCATTGGGACAGGGGACACTGAAGCTTTCTTT
NA,NA,TRBV4-2,TRBJ2-7,CASSQGGQLYEQYF,TGTGCCAGCAGCCAAGGGGGGCAGCTCTACGAGCAGTACTTC
NA,NA,TRBV29-1,TRBJ2-5,CSVGDDRYEETQYF,TGCAGCGTAGGCGACGACAGATACGAAGAGACCCAGTACTTC
NA,TRBD2,TRBV20-1,TRBJ2-1,CSASKPGLAGGPIINEQFF,TGCAGTGCTTCCAAACCGGGACTAGCGGGAGGGCCCATAATCAATGAGCAGTTCTTC
NA,TRBD1,TRBV20-1,TRBJ1-1,CSARPLQGETEAFF,TGCAGTGCCAGACCTTTACAGGGGGAGACTGAAGCTTTCTTT
many,NA,TRBV27,TRBJ2-7,CASSLTRYHEQYF,TGTGCCAGCAGTTTAACTAGGTATCACGAGCAGTACTTC
NA,TRBD1,TRBV12-3/TRBV12-4,TRBJ2-7,CASSPQGTGYEQYF,TGTGCCAGCAGTCCTCAGGGGACAGGCTACGAGCAGTACTTC